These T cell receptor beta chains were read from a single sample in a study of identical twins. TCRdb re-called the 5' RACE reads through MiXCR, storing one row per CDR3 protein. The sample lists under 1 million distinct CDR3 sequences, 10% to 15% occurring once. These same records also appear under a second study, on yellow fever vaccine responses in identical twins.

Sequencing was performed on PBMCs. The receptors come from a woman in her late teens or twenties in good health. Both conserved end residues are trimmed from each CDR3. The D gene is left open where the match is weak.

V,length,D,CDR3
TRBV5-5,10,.,ASSLLTEGYT
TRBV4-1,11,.,ASSRGFSETQY
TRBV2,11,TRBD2,ATTDAGEDTQY
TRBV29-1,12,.,SVEMTGSSYEQY
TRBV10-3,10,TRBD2,AGGGSIYEQY
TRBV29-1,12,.,SVEGGHSGGTQY
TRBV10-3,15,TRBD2,AISASGLALGPDTQY
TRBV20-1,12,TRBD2,SARGLAGAREQF
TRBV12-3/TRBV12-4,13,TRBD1,ASSPIRQGTYGYT
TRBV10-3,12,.,AIAGGPSTDTQY
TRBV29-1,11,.,SAVSDGFYGYT
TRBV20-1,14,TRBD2,SARDLSGGVSDTQY
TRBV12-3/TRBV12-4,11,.,ASSLAAGYGYT
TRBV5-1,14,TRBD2,ASSVSSGRMSGELF
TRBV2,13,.,ASSEAWDSNQPQH
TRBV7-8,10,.,ATGDWYNEQF
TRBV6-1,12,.,ASSRRDKDNEQF
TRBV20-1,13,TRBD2,SASLAGEEAYEQY
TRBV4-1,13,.,ASSQVIGSTGELF
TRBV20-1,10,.,SARDVPTQAF
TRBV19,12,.,ASSTGGFLETQY
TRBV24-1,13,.,ATKDGQTNTGELF
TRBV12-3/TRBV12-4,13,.,ASSLRPQGTGELF
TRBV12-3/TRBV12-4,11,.,ASTYRSYQPQH
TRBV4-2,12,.,ASSQAGDLFEQY
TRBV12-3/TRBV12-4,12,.,ASASGVGRDEQF
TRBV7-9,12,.,ASSIEINRDGYT
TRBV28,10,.,ASSFFAAGYT
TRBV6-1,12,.,ASRNYTGFYGYT
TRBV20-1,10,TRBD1,RNRGLETEAF
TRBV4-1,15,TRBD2,ASSQVLERGTYNEQF
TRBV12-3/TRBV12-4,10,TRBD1,ASSFDRVEAF
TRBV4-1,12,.,ASSQVARYNEQF
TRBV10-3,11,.,AISESPGEKAF
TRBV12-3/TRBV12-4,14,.,ASTPSSRGFNQPQH
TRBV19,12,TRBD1,ASSVRQGWTEAF